Only a few counts were recorded for the clone carrying this TCR beta chain. Original data processing: How many nucleated cells were present was estimated from reference gene primer amplification. Method: immunoSEQ multiplex PCR; TCRdb's copy keeps in-frame clones and lacks some. Clonal size and the V and J genes are those of that table, whereas D and trimming came from the DNA. The data contain hundreds of thousands of clones, about 89% of them singletons. Cohorts were based on clinical histories the participants reported. From germline, CDR1 is SEHNR and CDR2 FQNEAQ (reference sequence). The CDR3 totals 16 residues. Trimming took 6 bases from V and 0 from J, leaving 15 bases between them. This entry belongs to a study of blood T cell repertoires in COVID-19. Study context: Donors in the United States, Italy and Spain gave samples during acute or convalescent COVID-19. In each case, the material was cDNA or gDNA derived from T cells, B-cell-depleted T cells, or PBMCs.

This chain uses TRBV7-9 with TRBJ1-5, with D tentatively TRBD1 (5 bases). Sequenced input: PBMCs or T cells enriched from blood (not recorded which). This receptor was obtained from a man aged 55 to 69 who had recovered from COVID-19. The CDR3 is CASREKQVFSNQPQHF. The CDR3 DNA is TGTGCCAGCAGGGAGAAACAGGTATTTAGCAATCAGCCCCAGCATTTT.